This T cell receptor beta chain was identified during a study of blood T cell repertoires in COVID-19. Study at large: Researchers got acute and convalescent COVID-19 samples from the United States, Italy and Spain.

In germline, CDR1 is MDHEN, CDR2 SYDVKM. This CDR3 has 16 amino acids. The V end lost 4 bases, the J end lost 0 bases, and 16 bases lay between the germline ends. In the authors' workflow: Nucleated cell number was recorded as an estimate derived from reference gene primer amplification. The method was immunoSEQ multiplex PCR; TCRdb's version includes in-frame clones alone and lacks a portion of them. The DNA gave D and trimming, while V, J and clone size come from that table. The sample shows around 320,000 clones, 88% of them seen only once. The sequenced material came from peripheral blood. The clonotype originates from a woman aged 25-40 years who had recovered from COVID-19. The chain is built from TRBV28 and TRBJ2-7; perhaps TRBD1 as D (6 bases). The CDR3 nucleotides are TGTGCCAGCAGTTCCAGGAGTTGGACAGCCTCCTACGAGCAGTACTTC. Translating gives CASSSRSWTASYEQYF.